The 11 T cell receptor beta chains in this list originate from one sample, sequenced in a study of blood T cell repertoires in COVID-19. Only in-frame clones appear in the TCRdb table, and some are missing; sequencing was by immunoSEQ multiplex PCR. The data hold 220,000 or so clones, with roughly 80% observed a single time. Material for sequencing was PBMCs or T cells enriched from blood (not recorded which). These receptor sequences come from a woman aged 40-49 years with acute COVID-19.

The CDR3 nucleotides read TGTGCCAGCAGCCAATTCGGAGGATCCGGCAATCAGCCCCAGCATTTT. The encoded protein is CASSQFGGSGNQPQHF. The chain recombines TRBV3-1 (or the pseudogene TRBV3-2) with TRBJ1-5; D is unresolved. The CDR3 length is 16 residues. Germline CDR1 and CDR2: LGHDT and YNNKEL (reference sequence). V was clipped by 2 bases and J by 2 bases, with 13 bases between them.

The chain has TRBV7-2 and TRBJ2-5; TRBD2 matches 9 bases. The germline CDR1 and CDR2 sequences are SGHTA and FQGNSA. The CDR3 extends over 17 amino acids. Trimming took 1 base from V and 2 from J; bases not matched to a gene: 8. CDR3 sequence reads: CASSLGSAAGGQETQYF. The CDR3 DNA is TGTGCCAGCAGCTTAGGGTCGGCAGCGGGGGGACAAGAGACCCAGTACTTC.

The CDR3: CASSQGLNSNYGYTF. The CDR3 nucleotides read TGTGCCAGCAGCCAAGGATTGAACTCTAACTATGGCTACACCTTC. The chain carries TRBV14 and TRBJ1-2; D is unclear. CDR1 SGHDN and CDR2 FVKESK come from the germline V gene. The CDR3 consists of 15 residues. The V end was cut by 1 base, the J end by 0 bases, with 9 bases between.

J is TRBJ2-1 and V is TRBV28; weak D call: TRBD2 (7 bases). This CDR3 contains 13 residues. V was shortened by 8 bases and J by 6 bases, with 14 bases between the two germline ends. Germline CDR1 and CDR2: MDHEN and SYDVKM. In DNA, the CDR3 is TGTGCCAGCGGGGGAGGGACACCCAATGAGCAGTTCTTC. This codes for CASGGGTPNEQFF.

V is TRBV19 and J is TRBJ1-1; 9 bases fit TRBD1. The CDR3 has 14 residues. Germline lookup yields CDR1 LNHDA and CDR2 SQIVND (reference sequence). Trimming took 7 bases from V and 5 from J; bases not matched to a gene: 8. CDR3 in DNA: TGTGCCAGTATCCGGGGACAGGGTGGAACTGAAGCTTTCTTT. Translated: CASIRGQGGTEAFF.

The gene calls are TRBV4-1 and TRBJ1-2, with D uncertain. This CDR3 is built from 15 residues. The germline V and J ends were trimmed by 0 bases and 0 bases, with 8 bases remaining between them. CDR1 MGHRA and CDR2 YSYEKL come from the germline V gene. Here the CDR3 reads CASSQDRGTNYGYTF. CDR3 DNA sequence: TGCGCCAGCAGCCAAGATAGAGGGACTAACTATGGCTACACCTTC.

V gene TRBV19 combines with J gene TRBJ2-1, with D possibly TRBD1 on 6 matching bases. CDR1 is LNHDA and CDR2 is SQIVND in the germline V gene (reference sequence). V lost 9 bases to trimming and J lost 6 bases, with 24 bases between them. CDR3 length equals 16 residues. The CDR3 bases are TGTGCCAGCAAGTTAAACCAGGGGTTTCAAGGCAATGAGCAGTTCTTC. Encoded protein: CASKLNQGFQGNEQFF.

The chain recombines TRBV5-6 with TRBJ2-1; no firm D call. Between the trimmed V and J ends, which lost 4 bases and 3 bases, there was a span of 8 bases. Germline CDR1 is SGHDT and CDR2 is YYEEEE. The CDR3 runs 13 residues. The CDR3 is CASSTYGYNEQFF. CDR3 bases: TGTGCCAGCAGCACCTACGGCTACAATGAGCAGTTCTTC.

The CDR3 nucleotides read TGCGCCAGCAGCTGGGGGACAGGGGATAGCAATCAGCCCCAGCATTTT. The encoded protein is CASSWGTGDSNQPQHF. The genes are TRBV5-1 and TRBJ1-5; 10 bases agree with TRBD1. Trimming removed 3 bases from V and 0 bases from J; junction bases left unmatched: 3. CDR3 length: 16 residues. Germline CDR1 and CDR2: SGHRS and YFSETQ.

The chain carries TRBV4-1 and TRBJ1-3; D not resolved. The germline CDR1 and CDR2 sequences are MGHRA and YSYEKL. Trimming pared 1 base from V and 2 bases from J, leaving 3 bases between. CDR3 length equals 13 residues. CDR3 in amino acids: CASSQGAGNTIYF. In nucleotides, the CDR3 is TGCGCCAGCAGCCAAGGAGCTGGAAACACCATATATTTT.

The chain recombines TRBV2 with TRBJ1-2; D is unclear. CDR1 and CDR2 (germline): SNHLY, FYNNEI. Trimming shortened V by 7 bases and J by 6 bases, and 15 bases separated the two germline ends. CDR3 length: 13 amino acids. Here the CDR3 reads CASKTTETNGYTF. In DNA, the CDR3 is TGTGCCAGCAAGACAACAGAAACCAATGGCTACACCTTC.